These 7 T cell receptor beta chains share one sample of origin, sequenced in a study of T cells in Graves' hyperthyroidism and ophthalmopathy. Amplification yielded TCR beta CDR3 regions, with RNA transcripts as the source. During a first-round RT-PCR of the TCR CDR3, the HTBI primer set was used. One entry per CDR3 protein results from TCRdb running MiXCR on the multiplex PCR reads. The data hold about 590,000 distinct CDR3 sequences, with over 12% observed a single time. Material for sequencing was blood. These receptors were taken from a woman aged 18 to 35 with Graves' ophthalmopathy.

This chain links TRBV20-1 with TRBJ2-1; D tentatively reads TRBD1 or TRBD2 (5 bases each). CDR1 is DFQATT, CDR2 SNEGSKA, per germline (reference sequence). Between the trimmed V and J ends, which lost 2 bases and 3 bases, there was a span of 14 bases. CDR3 size: 15 residues. The CDR3, as DNA: TGCAGTGCTAGATCAGCCGGGACCGACTACAATGAGCAGTTCTTC. Translating it yields CSARSAGTDYNEQFF.

The chain recombines TRBV9 with TRBJ1-6, with no clear D. Trimming cost V 4 bases and J 7 bases, with 15 bases left between them. The CDR3 is made up of 15 amino acids. CDR1 SGDLS and CDR2 YYNGEE come from the germline V gene. The CDR3 DNA reads TGTGCCAGCAGCCCATTACAAGTTTTAAATTCACCCCTCCACTTT. This codes for CASSPLQVLNSPLHF.

This clonotype was seen repeatedly, ten times or more. The CDR3 bases are TGTGCCAGCAGCCCCCGGGACAGGGGAAATGAGCAGTTCTTC. Translated: CASSPRDRGNEQFF. The chain links TRBV7-9 to TRBJ2-1; 10 nucleotides agree with TRBD1. Per the germline V gene, CDR1 is SEHNR and CDR2 is FQNEAQ (reference sequence). CDR3 length: 14 amino acids. V shed 5 bases and J 7 bases; nucleotides not matched to a gene: 5.

This clonotype occurred many times. V usage is TRBV20-1 and J usage is TRBJ1-2; D gene unclear. Deletions cut 2 bases from V and 0 bases from J, with 7 bases between. Looked up from germline, CDR1 is DFQATT and CDR2 is SNEGSKA (reference sequence). CDR3 length equals 13 residues. For the CDR3, the DNA is TGCAGTGCTAGATCCGACGCTAACTATGGCTACACCTTC. Translated, it gives CSARSDANYGYTF.

This clonotype was seen many times. This chain links TRBV6-2 or TRBV6-3 with TRBJ2-1, with TRBD2 matching over 7 bases. V shed 6 bases and J 4 bases; nucleotides not matched to a gene: 3. The CDR3 runs 13 residues. Germline V CDR1 and CDR2: MNHEY, SVGEGT. This chain's CDR3 is CASSSLAYNEQFF. For the CDR3, the DNA is TGTGCCAGCAGCTCACTAGCGTACAATGAGCAGTTCTTC.

This clonotype was counted many times. The chain has TRBV7-9 and TRBJ2-7; D gene uncertain. The CDR3 loop spans 16 amino acids. Per the germline V gene, CDR1 is SEHNR and CDR2 is FQNEAQ (reference sequence). Trimming took 5 bases from V and 4 from J, leaving 21 bases between them. CDR3 nucleotides: TGTGCCAGCAGCCCCGGGCCTAGGCAGGATTGGTACGAGCAGTACTTC. It is translated as CASSPGPRQDWYEQYF.

The chain has TRBV4-1 and TRBJ2-1; maybe TRBD2 (6 bases). Germline CDR1 is MGHRA and CDR2 is YSYEKL. The CDR3 runs to 14 residues. V lost 4 bases and J 7 bases, leaving 14 bases between the germline ends. CDR3 residues: CASSPGTPTNEQFF. CDR3 DNA: TGCGCCAGCAGCCCCGGGACTCCCACGAATGAGCAGTTCTTC.